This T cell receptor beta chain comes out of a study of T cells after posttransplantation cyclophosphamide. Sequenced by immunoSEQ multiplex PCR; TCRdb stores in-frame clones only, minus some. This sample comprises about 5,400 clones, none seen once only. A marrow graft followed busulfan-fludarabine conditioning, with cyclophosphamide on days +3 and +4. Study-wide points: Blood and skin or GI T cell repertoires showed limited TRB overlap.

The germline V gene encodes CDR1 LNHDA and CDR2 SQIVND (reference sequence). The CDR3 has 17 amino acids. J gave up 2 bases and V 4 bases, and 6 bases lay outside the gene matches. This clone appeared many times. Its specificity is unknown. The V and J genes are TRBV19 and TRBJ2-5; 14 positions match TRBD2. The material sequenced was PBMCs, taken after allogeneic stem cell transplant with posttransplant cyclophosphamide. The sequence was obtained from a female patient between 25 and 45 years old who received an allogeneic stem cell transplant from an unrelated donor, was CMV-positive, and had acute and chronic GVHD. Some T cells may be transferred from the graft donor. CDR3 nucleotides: TGTGCCAGTAGTAACTCCGGACTAGCGGGAGGTCAAGAGACCCAGTACTTC. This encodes CASSNSGLAGGQETQYF.